A selection of T cell receptor beta chains follows, all from one sample in a study of cytomegalovirus exposure and HLA in healthy donors. The data were produced by immunoSEQ multiplex PCR, yet TCRdb's version contains in-frame clones alone and is incomplete. The sample lists roughly 220,000 clones, 79% seen once, with about 1.7% in the top ten. Sequenced sample: PBMCs. The receptors were sampled from a man aged 50-60 years in good health and CMV-seronegative. Each CDR3 is given with its conserved first and last residue. D genes are given only for firm matches. Size tells how often a clone was seen (once, few, many) or the class of an expanded clone, and some rows leave it out.

V gene: TRBV27; D gene: TRBD1; J gene: TRBJ2-7; clone size: .; CDR3 protein: CASSLGQIYEQYF; CDR3 DNA: TGTGCCAGCAGTTTGGGACAGATATACGAGCAGTACTTC
V gene: TRBV18; D gene: .; J gene: TRBJ2-7; clone size: .; CDR3 protein: CASSPGRLYEQYF; CDR3 DNA: TGTGCCAGCTCACCAGGGCGTCTTTACGAGCAGTACTTC
V gene: TRBV5-4; D gene: TRBD2; J gene: TRBJ2-3; clone size: .; CDR3 protein: CASSSGGTQYF; CDR3 DNA: TGTGCCAGCAGCTCGGGAGGTACGCAGTATTTT
V gene: TRBV28; D gene: .; J gene: TRBJ1-1; clone size: .; CDR3 protein: CASSLLRGKTEAFF; CDR3 DNA: TGTGCCAGCAGTTTATTGCGGGGAAAAACTGAAGCTTTCTTT
V gene: TRBV7-6; D gene: .; J gene: TRBJ1-4; clone size: once; CDR3 protein: CASSLGQGNTNEKLFF; CDR3 DNA: TGTGCCAGCAGCCTCGGGCAGGGGAACACTAATGAAAAACTGTTTTTT
V gene: TRBV7-2; D gene: TRBD1; J gene: TRBJ2-5; clone size: .; CDR3 protein: CASSWDRGRGETQYF; CDR3 DNA: TGTGCCAGCAGCTGGGACAGGGGGCGCGGAGAGACCCAGTACTTC
V gene: TRBV27; D gene: .; J gene: TRBJ1-5; clone size: .; CDR3 protein: CASSPAQGQGNQPQHF; CDR3 DNA: TGTGCCAGCAGCCCTGCCCAGGGCCAGGGCAATCAGCCCCAGCATTTT
V gene: TRBV27; D gene: TRBD1; J gene: TRBJ1-2; clone size: .; CDR3 protein: CATRTGDSGYTF; CDR3 DNA: TGTGCCACCCGGACAGGGGATTCTGGCTACACCTTC
V gene: TRBV27; D gene: .; J gene: TRBJ2-7; clone size: .; CDR3 protein: CASRPSPYEQYF; CDR3 DNA: TGTGCCAGCAGACCTAGCCCCTACGAGCAGTACTTC
V gene: TRBV6-1; D gene: .; J gene: TRBJ1-2; clone size: .; CDR3 protein: CASSAPPGEGPLNYGYTF; CDR3 DNA: TGTGCCAGCAGTGCCCCCCCTGGGGAGGGGCCTTTAAACTATGGCTACACCTTC
V gene: TRBV7-9; D gene: .; J gene: TRBJ1-4; clone size: .; CDR3 protein: CASSLDGSPFQKLFF; CDR3 DNA: TGTGCCAGCAGCTTAGACGGGAGCCCTTTTCAAAAACTGTTTTTT
V gene: TRBV4-2; D gene: .; J gene: TRBJ2-3; clone size: .; CDR3 protein: CASSQEFSQTDTQYF; CDR3 DNA: TGTGCCAGCAGCCAAGAGTTTTCTCAGACAGATACGCAGTATTTT
V gene: TRBV7-9; D gene: .; J gene: TRBJ2-7; clone size: few; CDR3 protein: CASSSSRGEQYF; CDR3 DNA: TGTGCCAGCAGCTCGAGCCGGGGCGAGCAGTACTTC
V gene: TRBV27; D gene: TRBD2; J gene: TRBJ2-2; clone size: .; CDR3 protein: CASSSYGLAGTVIGELFF; CDR3 DNA: TGTGCCAGCAGTTCCTACGGACTAGCGGGAACGGTAATCGGGGAGCTGTTTTTT
V gene: TRBV29-1; D gene: .; J gene: TRBJ2-1; clone size: .; CDR3 protein: CSVALSSSYNEQFF; CDR3 DNA: TGCAGCGTTGCTTTGAGTAGCTCCTACAATGAGCAGTTCTTC
V gene: TRBV19; D gene: .; J gene: TRBJ2-7; clone size: .; CDR3 protein: CASSPVPSYEQYF; CDR3 DNA: TGTGCCAGTAGTCCGGTCCCATCCTACGAGCAGTACTTC
V gene: TRBV5-4; D gene: TRBD1; J gene: TRBJ2-7; clone size: few; CDR3 protein: CASSLGTGGRYEQYF; CDR3 DNA: TGTGCCAGCAGCTTGGGTACAGGGGGTCGCTACGAGCAGTACTTC
V gene: TRBV7-2; D gene: .; J gene: TRBJ2-1; clone size: .; CDR3 protein: CASSATPDRYSEQFF; CDR3 DNA: TGTGCCAGCAGCGCCACCCCTGACCGCTACAGTGAGCAGTTCTTC
V gene: TRBV5-1; D gene: .; J gene: TRBJ2-5; clone size: .; CDR3 protein: CASSFGLQGRETQYF; CDR3 DNA: TGCGCCAGCAGCTTTGGTCTACAGGGCAGGGAGACCCAGTACTTC
V gene: TRBV7-3; D gene: .; J gene: TRBJ1-1; clone size: .; CDR3 protein: CASSLHAGSLGTEAFF; CDR3 DNA: TGTGCCAGCAGCTTACATGCAGGTTCCTTAGGCACTGAAGCTTTCTTT
V gene: TRBV28; D gene: .; J gene: TRBJ2-2; clone size: few; CDR3 protein: CASSFGQANTGELFF; CDR3 DNA: TGTGCCAGCAGTTTCGGCCAGGCGAACACCGGGGAGCTGTTTTTT
V gene: TRBV11-2; D gene: .; J gene: TRBJ2-3; clone size: .; CDR3 protein: CASSDFRREVDTQYF; CDR3 DNA: TGTGCCAGCAGCGACTTCCGCCGCGAGGTGGATACGCAGTATTTT
V gene: TRBV4-1; D gene: TRBD1; J gene: TRBJ2-3; clone size: .; CDR3 protein: CASCRQGASTDTQYF; CDR3 DNA: TGCGCCAGCTGCCGACAGGGGGCTAGCACAGATACGCAGTATTTT
V gene: TRBV29-1; D gene: TRBD2; J gene: TRBJ2-2; clone size: few; CDR3 protein: CSVGSGGGLWTGELFF; CDR3 DNA: TGCAGCGTTGGTAGCGGGGGAGGATTGTGGACCGGGGAGCTGTTTTTT
V gene: TRBV6-5; D gene: TRBD1; J gene: TRBJ2-3; clone size: .; CDR3 protein: CASSPPGTGADTQYF; CDR3 DNA: TGTGCCAGCAGTCCTCCCGGGACAGGGGCCGATACGCAGTATTTT
V gene: TRBV7-9; D gene: .; J gene: TRBJ2-7; clone size: .; CDR3 protein: CASSLSPLAYEQYF; CDR3 DNA: TGTGCCAGCAGCTTAAGTCCCTTAGCCTACGAGCAGTACTTC
V gene: TRBV18; D gene: TRBD1; J gene: TRBJ2-6; clone size: .; CDR3 protein: CASSRDSSGANVLTF; CDR3 DNA: TGTGCCAGCTCCCGGGACAGCTCTGGGGCCAACGTCCTGACTTTC
V gene: TRBV4-1; D gene: TRBD2; J gene: TRBJ2-3; clone size: .; CDR3 protein: CASSQRREGPLDTQYF; CDR3 DNA: TGCGCCAGCAGCCAACGGAGGGAGGGCCCTCTAGATACGCAGTATTTT
V gene: TRBV4-1; D gene: .; J gene: TRBJ2-7; clone size: .; CDR3 protein: CASSQHDGSETYEQYF; CDR3 DNA: TGCGCCAGCAGCCAACATGACGGGAGTGAAACCTACGAGCAGTACTTC
V gene: TRBV9; D gene: TRBD2; J gene: TRBJ2-1; clone size: .; CDR3 protein: CASSERSGLASLRHEQFF; CDR3 DNA: TGTGCCAGCAGCGAAAGATCGGGACTAGCGTCCCTTAGGCATGAGCAGTTCTTC
V gene: TRBV7-9; D gene: .; J gene: TRBJ1-2; clone size: .; CDR3 protein: CASSLGSTDYGYTF; CDR3 DNA: TGTGCCAGCAGCTTAGGGTCCACGGACTATGGCTACACCTTC
V gene: TRBV19; D gene: .; J gene: TRBJ1-2; clone size: once; CDR3 protein: CASAPGIVGYTF; CDR3 DNA: TGTGCCAGTGCCCCCGGGATCGTTGGCTACACCTTC
V gene: TRBV30; D gene: TRBD2; J gene: TRBJ2-5; clone size: .; CDR3 protein: CAWSASGSRQETQYF; CDR3 DNA: TGTGCCTGGAGTGCGAGCGGGAGTAGGCAAGAGACCCAGTACTTC
V gene: TRBV4-2; D gene: .; J gene: TRBJ1-2; clone size: .; CDR3 protein: CASSQETGWQSNYGYTF; CDR3 DNA: TGTGCCAGCAGCCAAGAAACAGGCTGGCAGTCTAACTATGGCTACACCTTC
V gene: TRBV7-9; D gene: .; J gene: TRBJ1-5; clone size: .; CDR3 protein: CASSPYQHF; CDR3 DNA: TGTGCCAGCAGCCCCTACCAGCATTTT
V gene: TRBV6-1; D gene: TRBD1; J gene: TRBJ1-2; clone size: .; CDR3 protein: CASSERQGPKGYTF; CDR3 DNA: TGTGCCAGCAGTGAAAGACAGGGGCCTAAGGGCTACACCTTC
V gene: TRBV18; D gene: TRBD2; J gene: TRBJ2-7; clone size: .; CDR3 protein: CASSTLGPAGAYEQYF; CDR3 DNA: TGTGCCAGCTCAACGCTCGGACCAGCGGGAGCCTACGAGCAGTACTTC
V gene: TRBV18; D gene: TRBD1; J gene: TRBJ1-2; clone size: .; CDR3 protein: CASSSASGTGVGYTF; CDR3 DNA: TGTGCCAGCTCATCTGCCTCCGGGACAGGGGTTGGCTACACCTTC
V gene: TRBV6-1; D gene: TRBD2; J gene: TRBJ2-7; clone size: few; CDR3 protein: CATTLAGAAGEQYF; CDR3 DNA: TGTGCCACCACACTAGCGGGAGCCGCAGGAGAGCAGTACTTC
V gene: TRBV5-1; D gene: .; J gene: TRBJ2-2; clone size: .; CDR3 protein: CASSPRTAGELFF; CDR3 DNA: TGCGCCAGCAGCCCCCGCACGGCCGGGGAGCTGTTTTTT
V gene: TRBV15; D gene: .; J gene: TRBJ2-7; clone size: once; CDR3 protein: CATTRGTAYEQYF; CDR3 DNA: TGTGCCACCACCCGAGGCACCGCCTACGAGCAGTACTTC
V gene: TRBV25-1; D gene: .; J gene: TRBJ2-2; clone size: few; CDR3 protein: CASSDRQHNTGELFF; CDR3 DNA: TGTGCCAGCAGTGACCGACAACACAATACCGGGGAGCTGTTTTTT
V gene: TRBV4-1; D gene: .; J gene: TRBJ2-2; clone size: .; CDR3 protein: CASSRVQGVGELFF; CDR3 DNA: TGCGCCAGCAGCCGCGTACAGGGTGTCGGGGAGCTGTTTTTT
V gene: TRBV9; D gene: TRBD2; J gene: TRBJ2-3; clone size: .; CDR3 protein: CASSAEGTSGGGDTQYF; CDR3 DNA: TGTGCCAGCAGCGCGGAAGGGACTAGCGGGGGGGGTGATACGCAGTATTTT
V gene: TRBV2; D gene: TRBD1; J gene: TRBJ1-1; clone size: few; CDR3 protein: CATSFGQGFTEAFF; CDR3 DNA: TGTGCCACCTCGTTCGGACAGGGGTTTACTGAAGCTTTCTTT
V gene: TRBV7-8; D gene: TRBD1; J gene: TRBJ1-5; clone size: .; CDR3 protein: CASSPRTGNSNQPQHF; CDR3 DNA: TGTGCCAGCAGTCCCAGGACAGGGAATAGCAATCAGCCCCAGCATTTT
V gene: TRBV7-9; D gene: .; J gene: TRBJ2-5; clone size: .; CDR3 protein: CASSLSRVKETQYF; CDR3 DNA: TGTGCCAGCAGCTTATCTCGGGTCAAAGAGACCCAGTACTTC
V gene: TRBV2; D gene: .; J gene: TRBJ2-5; clone size: .; CDR3 protein: CASSDRILSPQETQYF; CDR3 DNA: TGTGCCAGCAGTGATAGAATCCTTAGTCCTCAAGAGACCCAGTACTTC
V gene: TRBV6-1; D gene: .; J gene: TRBJ2-7; clone size: .; CDR3 protein: CASSSTYEQYF; CDR3 DNA: TGTGCCAGCAGTAGCACCTACGAGCAGTACTTC
V gene: TRBV5-1; D gene: TRBD2; J gene: TRBJ2-1; clone size: .; CDR3 protein: CASSSSSGTYNEQFF; CDR3 DNA: TGCGCCAGCAGCTCATCTAGCGGGACCTACAATGAGCAGTTCTTC
V gene: TRBV7-9; D gene: TRBD2; J gene: TRBJ2-1; clone size: .; CDR3 protein: CASSPGTSGIEQFF; CDR3 DNA: TGTGCCAGCAGCCCCGGGACTAGCGGGATTGAGCAGTTCTTC